This TCR beta chain appears in the sequencing data of a study of blood T cells in healthy people across ages. Whole-study findings and limits: Older individuals had lower TCR beta diversity per million T cells (the decline was roughly linear).

The study isolated at least 6.5 million PBMCs from each sample. V shed 5 bases, J shed 5 bases, and the junction held 8 bases outside the gene matches. The germline V gene has CDR1 DFQATT and CDR2 SNEGSKA (reference sequence). The CDR3 has 14 amino acids. About this clonotype itself: Its antigen is as yet unknown.

Using a J-beta primer mix together with a sample-barcoded 5' primer, a second PCR was run for roughly 6 to 11 cycles. Each cDNA was tagged by a template-switch adaptor containing 12 random nucleotides. TCRdb re-called the 5' RACE reads with MiXCR, one entry per CDR3 protein. The repertoire holds 1,800,000 or so distinct CDR3 sequences, with approximately 39% as singletons. The rearrangement joins TRBV20-1 to TRBJ1-5; 8 nucleotides match TRBD1. Sequencing used blood. The TCR comes from a human donor in good health. The CDR3 nucleotides read TGCAGTGCTCCGGCCGGACAGGGACATCAGCCCCAGCATTTT. It encodes CSAPAGQGHQPQHF.